The clone carrying this T cell receptor (beta chain) was observed a single time. Its antigen is not known. One junction end disagrees with the germline gene, perhaps due to a read error. This CDR3 is also generated by other DNA sequences in the sample. The data originate from a study of Tregs in tolerant kidney transplant recipients. The study, taken as a whole, reports: Tolerant patients' donor-specific Tregs expanded beyond overall Tregs, suggesting antigen-driven growth. Nucleotide sequences could not be compared across some patients' samples due to primer changes.

Sequenced by immunoSEQ multiplex PCR; TCRdb stores in-frame clones only, minus some. The sample yields 95,000 or so clones, over 85% seen once. Related graft donors supplied nonmyeloablative bone marrow transplants, and mixed chimerism was transient. Thawed PBMCs were FACS-sorted into unstimulated CD4+CD25+CD127- regulatory T cells, CD4+CD25- non-regulatory cells, CD4 and CD8 cells. Germline CDR1 and CDR2: SGHVS and FNYEAQ. CDR3 length equals 15 residues. This chain links TRBV7-6 with TRBJ2-7; TRBD1 agrees at 8 bases. This TCR derives from a human patient who received a combined kidney and bone marrow transplant. Some of the T cells may derive from the graft donor. This material consisted of CD4+ T cells from blood (PBMCs), taken 12 months after the transplant. CDR3 in amino acids: CASSLVTGGVYEQYF. For the CDR3, the DNA is TGCGCCAGCAGCTTAGTCACAGGGGGAGTCTACGAGCAGTACTTC.